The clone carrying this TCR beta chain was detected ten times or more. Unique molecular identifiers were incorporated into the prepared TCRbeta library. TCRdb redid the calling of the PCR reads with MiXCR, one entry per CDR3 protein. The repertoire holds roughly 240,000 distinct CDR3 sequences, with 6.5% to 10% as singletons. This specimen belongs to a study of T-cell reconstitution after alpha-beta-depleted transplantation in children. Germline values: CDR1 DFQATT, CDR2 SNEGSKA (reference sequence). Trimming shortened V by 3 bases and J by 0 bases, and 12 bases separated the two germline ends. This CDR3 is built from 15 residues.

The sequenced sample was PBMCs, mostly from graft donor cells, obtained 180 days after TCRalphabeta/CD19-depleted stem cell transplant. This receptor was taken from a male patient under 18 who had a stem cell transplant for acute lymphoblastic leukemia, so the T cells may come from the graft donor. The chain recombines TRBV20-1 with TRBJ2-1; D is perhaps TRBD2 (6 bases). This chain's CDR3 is CSARPNSGSYNEQFF. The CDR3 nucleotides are TGCAGTGCTAGGCCTAATAGCGGCTCCTACAATGAGCAGTTCTTC.